One sample yielded the 6 T cell receptor beta chains listed below, sequenced in a study of T cell responses to AZD1222 COVID-19 vaccine. Method: immunoSEQ multiplex PCR; TCRdb's copy keeps in-frame clones and lacks some. The repertoire holds tens of thousands of clones, with more than 80% as singletons. This material consisted of peripheral blood, taken on day 0 of AZD1222 vaccination. The origin of the receptors is an adult in good health.

This clone was counted a single time. The chain uses TRBV14 and TRBJ1-2, with D tentatively TRBD1 (6 bases). There are 16 residues in the CDR3. Between the trimmed V and J ends, which lost 0 bases and 4 bases, there was a span of 15 bases. The germline gives CDR1 SGHDN, CDR2 FVKESK. This chain's CDR3 is CASSQDQWQGSYGYTF. DNA of the CDR3: TGTGCCAGCAGCCAAGATCAGTGGCAGGGGAGCTATGGCTACACCTTC.

This rearrangement joins TRBV7-2 to TRBJ1-5; tentatively, D is TRBD1 (5 bases). The length of the CDR3 is 16 residues. Per the germline V gene, CDR1 is SGHTA and CDR2 is FQGNSA. The V gene lost 0 bases and the J gene lost 1 base, with 10 bases spanning the gap. The CDR3 loop reads CASSLAPTASNQPQHF. The CDR3 DNA sequence: TGTGCCAGCAGCTTAGCACCGACAGCCAGCAATCAGCCCCAGCATTTT. Filled out from reference TRBV7-2 and TRBJ1-5, the complete variable domain reads GAGVSQSPSNKVTEKGKDVELRCDPISGHTALYWYRQSLGQGLEFLIYFQGNSAPDKSGLPSDRFSAERTGGSVSTLTIQRTQQEDSAVYLCASSLAPTASNQPQHFGDGTRLSIL.

J is TRBJ2-2 and V is TRBV28; 7 bases are shared with TRBD2. The CDR3 covers 15 residues. Germline assignment: CDR1 MDHEN and CDR2 SYDVKM. V trimming: 2 bases; J trimming: 8 bases; junction bases outside the gene matches: 8. The chain's CDR3 is CASSLIKRGWGELFF. The CDR3 coding sequence is TGTGCCAGCAGTTTAATCAAGCGGGGTTGGGGGGAGCTGTTTTTT.

The chain carries TRBV6-5 and TRBJ2-3; D is ambiguous. Germline V gives CDR1 MNHEY, CDR2 SVGAGI. The germline V and J ends were trimmed by 0 bases and 0 bases, with 10 bases remaining between them. The CDR3 covers 16 residues. Written as DNA, the CDR3 is TGTGCCAGCAGTTACTCTCCGGCAGGTAGCACAGATACGCAGTATTTT. Its translation: CASSYSPAGSTDTQYF.

This clone was counted a few times. The chain uses TRBV24-1 and TRBJ2-1, with 7 nucleotides matching TRBD1. Germline CDR1 KGHDR, CDR2 SFDVKD. The CDR3 has 13 residues. The junction had 5 bases not matched to a gene; V was cut back by 4 bases and J by 9 bases. DNA of the CDR3: TGTGCCACCAGTGACACAGGGGTTGGTGAGCAGTTCTTC. Protein product: CATSDTGVGEQFF.

This chain uses TRBV28 with TRBJ1-5; D unresolved. The CDR3 extends over 13 amino acids. The V gene lost 6 bases and the J gene lost 4 bases, with 10 bases spanning the gap. Germline V gene sequence: CDR1 MDHEN, CDR2 SYDVKM. The CDR3 here is CASSSRLNQPQHF. CDR3 coding DNA: TGTGCCAGCAGCTCCAGACTAAATCAGCCCCAGCATTTT.